Shown below are 32 T cell receptor beta chains from a single sample sequenced in a study of cytomegalovirus exposure and HLA in healthy donors. The PCR ran on 60 Vbeta and 13 Jbeta primers. Clones were read by immunoSEQ multiplex PCR, and TCRdb kept only the in-frame ones, dropping some. The repertoire holds 150,000 to 200,000 clones, with around 85% as singletons. Source material: PBMCs. The receptors derive from a boy aged 2 to 10 in good health and CMV-seronegative.

V is TRBV28 and J is TRBJ2-7, with D possibly TRBD1 on 6 matching bases. Germline lookup yields CDR1 MDHEN and CDR2 SYDVKM. The CDR3 loop spans 13 amino acids. V gave up 7 bases and J gave up 4 bases, with 14 bases separating them. The CDR3 here is CASTPPTGYEQYF. CDR3 nucleotide sequence: TGTGCCAGCACCCCCCCCACAGGGTACGAGCAGTACTTC.

The rearrangement joins TRBV27 to TRBJ1-2; 10 bases line up with TRBD1. CDR3 length: 17 residues. Germline-derived CDR1 and CDR2 are MNHEY and SMNVEV (reference sequence). Trimming removed 0 bases from V and 6 bases from J; junction bases left unmatched: 10. The CDR3 protein is CASSLSLGGQGIDGYTF. CDR3 nucleotides: TGTGCCAGCAGTTTATCGCTGGGGGGACAGGGGATCGATGGCTACACCTTC.

This clone was found once. The chain couples TRBV29-1 to TRBJ2-1; the match to TRBD2 covers 10 bases. Germline lookup yields CDR1 SQVTM and CDR2 ANQGSEA. This CDR3 comprises 15 residues. Germline trimming cut 1 base from V and 0 bases from J; bases unmatched to any gene: 0. CDR3 bases: TGCAGCGTTGAAGGACTAGCGGGCTCCTACAATGAGCAGTTCTTC. It encodes CSVEGLAGSYNEQFF.

About this clone: The same CDR3 is also encoded by other DNA sequences in this sample. The chain employs TRBV28 and TRBJ1-6; no reliable D call. Per the germline V gene, CDR1 is MDHEN and CDR2 is SYDVKM. The CDR3 totals 16 residues. Trimming left V 3 bases short and J 0 bases short, with 9 bases between. CDR3 amino acids: CASSFAAPSYNSPLHF. The CDR3 DNA sequence: TGTGCCAGCAGTTTCGCGGCCCCCTCCTATAATTCACCCCTCCACTTT. Full variable domain (missing parts from reference TRBV28 and TRBJ1-6): DVKVTQSSRYLVKRTGEKVFLECVQDMDHENMFWYRQDPGLGLRLIYFSYDVKMKEKGDIPEGYSVSREKKERFSLILESASTNQTSMYLCASSFAAPSYNSPLHFGNGTRLTVT.

The CDR3 DNA is TGTGCCACCAGCTTTACAGGTACCGAAGCTTTCTTT. Translated: CATSFTGTEAFF. The chain couples TRBV15 to TRBJ1-1; possible D gene TRBD1, 5 bases. The CDR3 runs 12 residues. V was cut by 5 bases and J by 8 bases, with 12 bases left in between. The germline CDR1 and CDR2 sequences are LNHNV and YYDKDF (reference sequence). Full variable domain (outside the CDR3, taken from reference TRBV15 and TRBJ1-1): DAMVIQNPRYQVTQFGKPVTLSCSQTLNHNVMYWYQQKSSQAPKLLFHYYDKDFNNEADTPDNFQSRRPNTSFCFLDIRSPGLGDTAMYLCATSFTGTEAFFGQGTRLTVV.

This rearrangement joins TRBV6-5 to TRBJ2-6, with a tentative D call TRBD1 (6 bases). The V and J ends lost 7 bases and 1 base respectively, with 11 bases between them. Germline CDR1 is MNHEY and CDR2 is SVGAGI. The length of the CDR3 is 15 residues. CDR3 sequence reads: CASTYTGSGANVLTF. The CDR3 nucleotides read TGTGCCAGCACTTATACAGGGTCTGGGGCCAACGTCCTGACTTTC.

CDR3 loop: CASRLAGIYEQYF. CDR3 DNA: TGTGCCAGCAGACTAGCGGGCATCTACGAGCAGTACTTC. The chain recombines TRBV6-5 with TRBJ2-7, with 9 positions matching TRBD2. V dropped 6 bases and J dropped 3; count of bases not matched to a gene: 3. The CDR3 is 13 residues long. Germline V gene sequence: CDR1 MNHEY, CDR2 SVGAGI.

The V gene is TRBV10-3, the J gene TRBJ1-1, with 9 nucleotides matching TRBD1. The CDR3 has 18 amino acids. Trimming took 2 bases from V and 3 from J; bases not matched to a gene: 13. Germline V lookup: CDR1 ENHRY, CDR2 SYGVKD. The CDR3 loop reads CAISERLRDREGDTEAFF. The CDR3 coding sequence is TGTGCCATCAGTGAGAGGCTCCGGGACAGGGAAGGGGACACTGAAGCTTTCTTT.

A single count supports this clone. V is TRBV28 and J is TRBJ2-4, with TRBD2 as a possible D gene (5 bases). The CDR3 is made up of 15 amino acids. Per germline, CDR1 MDHEN and CDR2 SYDVKM. Between the trimmed V and J ends, which lost 6 bases and 5 bases, there was a span of 17 bases. CDR3 bases: TGTGCCAGCAGAGCGGTTCGCTTACTGGAAAACATTCAGTACTTC. As protein: CASRAVRLLENIQYF.

The J gene is TRBJ2-5, the V gene TRBV4-1, with D possibly matching TRBD2 (8 bases). The tail of the sequence fits TRBJ2-7 better, so the J call may be wrong. The CDR3 has 15 residues. CDR1 and CDR2 (germline): MGHRA, YSYEKL. The DNA for the CDR3 is TGCGCCAGCAGGCTACAGGGGAGCGGGAGCTACGAGCAGTACTTC. The encoded protein is CASRLQGSGSYEQYF.

The chain employs TRBV28 and TRBJ1-2; the match to TRBD1 covers 7 bases. Germline assignment: CDR1 MDHEN and CDR2 SYDVKM. This CDR3 is 12 amino acids long. J was trimmed by 7 bases and V by 2 bases; bases with no gene match: 1. CDR3 DNA: TGTGCCAGCAGTTTAGCAGGGGGTGGCTACACCTTC. It codes for CASSLAGGGYTF.

This clone has more than one count but fewer than ten. The V call is TRBV19, the J call TRBJ2-1; D ambiguous. The V and J ends lost 2 bases and 0 bases respectively, with 11 bases between them. The CDR3 is 16 amino acids. In germline, CDR1 is LNHDA, CDR2 SQIVND (reference sequence). CDR3 sequence reads: CASSIIKQHSYNEQFF. The CDR3, as DNA: TGTGCCAGTAGTATAATAAAACAACACTCCTACAATGAGCAGTTCTTC.

The genes are TRBV18 and TRBJ1-5; D ambiguous. CDR3 size: 12 residues. Germline lookup yields CDR1 KGHSH and CDR2 LQKENI. The V and J ends lost 3 bases and 3 bases respectively, with 3 bases between them. The CDR3 spells CASSPANQPQHF. As DNA, the CDR3 is TGTGCCAGCTCACCGGCCAATCAGCCCCAGCATTTT.

The CDR3 nucleotides read TGTGCCAGCAGTTACTTCGGGGGAGCGGACACAGATACGCAGTATTTT. This gives the protein CASSYFGGADTDTQYF. The genes are TRBV6-5 and TRBJ2-3; perhaps TRBD2 as D (6 bases). The CDR3 covers 16 residues. CDR1 and CDR2 from the germline V gene are MNHEY and SVGAGI. Between the trimmed V and J ends, which lost 1 base and 2 bases, there was a span of 13 bases.

The chain uses TRBV11-2 and TRBJ2-5; D might be TRBD2 (6 bases). The germline CDR1 and CDR2 sequences are SGHAT and FQNNGV. The CDR3 length is 13 residues. V was pared by 5 bases and J by 4 bases, with 11 bases between. CDR3 loop: CASSLGAGETQYF. The CDR3 DNA is TGTGCCAGCAGCCTAGGAGCGGGAGAGACCCAGTACTTC.

The chain combines TRBV15 with TRBJ1-2; TRBD1 agrees at 9 bases. Trimming at V came to 0 bases and at J to 5 bases, leaving 10 bases not matched to a gene. From germline, CDR1 is LNHNV and CDR2 YYDKDF (reference sequence). The CDR3 totals 17 residues. The CDR3 is CATSRDRGTGMPYGYTF. CDR3 bases: TGTGCCACCAGCAGAGATAGGGGGACAGGGATGCCTTATGGCTACACCTTC.

CDR3 nucleotides: TGTGCCAGCAGTTCGTGGACAGGGAACACTGAAGCTTTCTTT. Protein product: CASSSWTGNTEAFF. This chain connects TRBV28 to TRBJ1-1; 7 nucleotides match TRBD1. V gave up 4 bases and J gave up 1 base; unmatched junction bases: 3. From germline, CDR1 is MDHEN and CDR2 SYDVKM. The CDR3 is 14 residues long.

The chain joins TRBV6-1 to TRBJ1-5; TRBD1 matches 7 bases. The CDR3 contains 15 residues. Germline V gene data show CDR1 as MNHNS and CDR2 as SASEGT. Trimming removed 5 bases from V and 5 bases from J; junction bases left unmatched: 9. CDR3: CASSNQDRVDQPQHF. CDR3 coding DNA: TGTGCCAGCAGTAACCAAGACAGGGTCGATCAGCCCCAGCATTTT.

This sequence joins TRBV18 and TRBJ2-7; 7 positions agree with TRBD2. The CDR3 covers 15 residues. With V trimmed by 6 bases and J by 4 bases, 12 bases remained unmatched. Germline values: CDR1 KGHSH, CDR2 LQKENI. CDR3 DNA sequence: TGTGCCAGCTCTCCCGCGAGCGGGATGGGTTACGAGCAGTACGTC. Protein product: CASSPASGMGYEQYV.

Comments on this clone: One end of the junction fails to match germline, which may point to a read error. J is TRBJ1-5 and V is TRBV7-9; 7 positions match TRBD1. Germline lookup yields CDR1 SEHNR and CDR2 FQNEAQ (reference sequence). This CDR3 contains 18 residues. The CDR3 nucleotides are TGTTCCAGCAGCAAATCGACAGGGAAGGAGGGGCTCAATCAGCCCCAGCATTTT. It yields the protein CSSSKSTGKEGLNQPQHF. The variable domain in full, with the rest retrieved from reference TRBV7-9 and TRBJ1-5, is DTGVSQNPRHKITKRGQNVTFRCDPISEHNRLYWYRQTLGQGPEFLTYFQNEAQLEKSRLLSDRFSAERPKGSFSTLEIQRTEQGDSAMYLCSSSKSTGKEGLNQPQHFGDGTRLSIL.

The V gene is TRBV5-1, the J gene TRBJ1-2; 8 bases map to TRBD1. Losses at the gene ends were 0 bases for V and 6 bases for J; bases not matched to a gene: 7. Germline values: CDR1 SGHRS, CDR2 YFSETQ. The CDR3 has 15 amino acids. The CDR3 nucleotides read TGCGCCAGCAGCTTGGCCGGACAGGGCACCAATGGCTACACCTTC. This translates into CASSLAGQGTNGYTF. Full variable domain (remainder filled in from reference TRBV5-1 and TRBJ1-2): KAGVTQTPRYLIKTRGQQVTLSCSPISGHRSVSWYQQTPGQGLQFLFEYFSETQRNKGNFPGRFSGRQFSNSRSEMNVSTLELGDSALYLCASSLAGQGTNGYTFGSGTRLTVV.

This chain joins TRBV27 and TRBJ1-6; unclear D gene. This CDR3 has 15 amino acids. The V end was cut by 6 bases, the J end by 0 bases, with 9 bases between. The germline V gene has CDR1 MNHEY and CDR2 SMNVEV (reference sequence). CDR3 nucleotide sequence: TGTGCCAGCAGGAAGGAGAGCTCCTATAATTCACCCCTCCACTTT. This translates into CASRKESSYNSPLHF.

V usage is TRBV2 and J usage is TRBJ1-5; possible D gene TRBD1, 6 bases. This CDR3 is built from 12 residues. The V gene's germline CDR1 is SNHLY and CDR2 FYNNEI. Trimming cost V 4 bases and J 7 bases, with 8 bases left between them. The CDR3 loop reads CASSGTAQPQHF. The CDR3 DNA follows: TGTGCCAGCAGTGGGACAGCACAGCCCCAGCATTTT.

The rearrangement uses TRBV6-6 and TRBJ2-7, with D tentatively TRBD1 (6 bases). There are 13 residues in the CDR3. Germline CDR1 MNHNY, CDR2 SVGAGI (reference sequence). Trimming removed 0 bases from V and 3 bases from J, with 6 bases in between. DNA for the CDR3: TGTGCCAGCAGTTACTCGGACAGCTACGAGCAGTACTTC. Encoded protein: CASSYSDSYEQYF.

The chain combines TRBV5-4 with TRBJ2-1; TRBD1 agrees at 10 bases. Trimming removed 0 bases from V and 9 bases from J; junction bases left unmatched: 6. The CDR3 length is 15 residues. CDR1 is SGHNT and CDR2 is YYREEE in the germline V gene (reference sequence). As DNA, the CDR3 is TGTGCCAGCAGCTTGGAGGGACAGGGGTGGGGTGAGCAGTTCTTC. The encoded protein is CASSLEGQGWGEQFF.

This clone has a handful of counts. This chain links TRBV2 with TRBJ1-5, with 7 positions matching TRBD1. The length of the CDR3 is 13 residues. The J segment lost 5 bases and the V segment lost 5 bases, leaving 3 bases of the junction unmatched. Per germline, CDR1 SNHLY and CDR2 FYNNEI. CDR3 residues: CASSTDRDQPQHF. CDR3 in DNA: TGTGCCAGCAGTACCGACAGGGATCAGCCCCAGCATTTT.

V is TRBV5-1 and J is TRBJ2-2, with 9 nucleotides matching TRBD1. Germline assignment: CDR1 SGHRS and CDR2 YFSETQ. This CDR3 region has 16 residues. The trim removed 0 bases at V and 3 bases at J, leaving 3 bases unmatched. CDR3 loop: CASSLAWTGDTGELFF. CDR3 coding DNA: TGCGCCAGCAGCTTGGCCTGGACAGGGGACACCGGGGAGCTGTTTTTT.

The chain joins TRBV6-1 to TRBJ1-1, with 8 bases matching TRBD1. V lost 3 bases and J lost 5; bases outside the gene matches: 11. The CDR3 consists of 16 residues. CDR1 is MNHNS and CDR2 is SASEGT in the germline V gene. CDR3 sequence: CASSDIVQGVVTEAFF. The CDR3 nucleotides read TGTGCCAGCAGTGATATAGTACAGGGGGTTGTGACTGAAGCTTTCTTT.

The J gene is TRBJ1-2, the V gene TRBV5-6, with a tentative D call TRBD1 (5 bases). Deletions cut 3 bases from V and 6 bases from J, with 15 bases between. The germline gives CDR1 SGHDT, CDR2 YYEEEE. The length of the CDR3 is 14 residues. CDR3: CASSYLFKTDGYTF. For the CDR3, the DNA is TGTGCCAGCAGCTATTTGTTTAAGACAGATGGCTACACCTTC.

This clone was recorded only once. The rearrangement links TRBV7-3 to TRBJ2-1, with TRBD2 matching 9 bases. Losses at the gene ends were 1 base for V and 9 bases for J; bases not matched to a gene: 10. This CDR3 has 16 amino acids. Germline loops: CDR1 SGHTA, CDR2 FQGTGA. CDR3 region: CASSLIGLAGNGEQFF. The CDR3 region has the DNA TGTGCCAGCAGCTTAATCGGGCTAGCGGGAAATGGTGAGCAGTTCTTC.

This chain uses TRBV6-6 with TRBJ2-4, with a possible D match to TRBD1 (5 bases). The CDR3 runs 16 residues. V dropped 2 bases and J dropped 1 base, with 12 bases sitting between them. Germline V lookup: CDR1 MNHNY, CDR2 SVGAGI (reference sequence). CDR3 in DNA: TGTGCCAGCAGTTACGTAGCAGGGCTGGCCAAAAACATTCAGTACTTC. Its protein is CASSYVAGLAKNIQYF.

The CDR3 sequence is CASSASGRDQETQYF. CDR3 bases: TGTGCCAGCAGCGCTAGCGGGAGGGACCAAGAGACCCAGTACTTC. V usage is TRBV9 and J usage is TRBJ2-5; 12 bases fit TRBD2. Germline values: CDR1 SGDLS, CDR2 YYNGEE. J lost 0 bases, V lost 3 bases, and 0 bases had no gene match. The CDR3 runs 15 residues.